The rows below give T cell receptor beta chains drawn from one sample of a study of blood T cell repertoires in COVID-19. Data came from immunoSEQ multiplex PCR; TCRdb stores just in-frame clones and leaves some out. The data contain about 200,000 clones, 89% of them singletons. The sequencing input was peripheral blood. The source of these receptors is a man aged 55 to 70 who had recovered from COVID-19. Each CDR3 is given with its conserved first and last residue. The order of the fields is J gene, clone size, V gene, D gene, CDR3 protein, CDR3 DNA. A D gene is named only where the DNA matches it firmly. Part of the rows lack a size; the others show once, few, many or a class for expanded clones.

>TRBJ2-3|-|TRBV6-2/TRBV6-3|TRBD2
CASSPRLAGAADTQYF
TGTGCCAGCAGTCCGAGACTAGCGGGGGCCGCAGATACGCAGTATTTT
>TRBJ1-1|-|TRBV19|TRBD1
CASSPPGTGNTEAFF
TGTGCCAGTAGTCCGCCCGGGACAGGGAACACTGAAGCTTTCTTT
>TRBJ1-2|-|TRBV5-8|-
CASSLGLPDYGYTF
TGTGCCAGCAGCTTGGGACTGCCCGACTATGGCTACACCTTC
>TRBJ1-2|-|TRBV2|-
CASIGSLRPLGYGYTF
TGTGCCAGCATCGGGTCATTGAGACCTCTAGGCTATGGCTACACCTTC
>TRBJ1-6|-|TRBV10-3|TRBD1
CAISGGWTGRSPLHF
TGTGCCATCAGTGGAGGGTGGACAGGGCGTTCACCCCTCCACTTT
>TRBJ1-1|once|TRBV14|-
CASSQSTEAFF
TGTGCCAGCAGCCAGAGCACTGAAGCTTTCTTT
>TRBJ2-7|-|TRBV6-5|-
CASKSSRAHEQYF
TGTGCCAGCAAATCGAGCAGGGCCCACGAGCAGTACTTC
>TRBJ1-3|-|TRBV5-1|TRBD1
CASSSAGTGENTIYF
TGCGCCAGCAGCTCTGCCGGGACAGGGGAAAACACCATATATTTT
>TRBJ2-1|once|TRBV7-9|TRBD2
CASSSLAGGSGNEQFF
TGTGCCAGCAGCTCCCTAGCGGGGGGTAGCGGCAATGAGCAGTTCTTC
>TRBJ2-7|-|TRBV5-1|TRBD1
CASSYRPGTGSYEQYF
TGCGCCAGCAGCTACCGACCCGGGACAGGCTCCTACGAGCAGTACTTC
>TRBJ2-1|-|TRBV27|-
CASRTLERPGGHEQFF
TGTGCCAGCAGAACCCTTGAGCGCCCCGGTGGTCATGAGCAGTTCTTC
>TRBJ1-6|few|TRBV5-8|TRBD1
CASSLLGQGNSPLHF
TGTGCCAGCAGCTTACTGGGACAGGGAAATTCACCCCTCCACTTT
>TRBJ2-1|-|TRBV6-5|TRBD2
CASSYTSGTEQFF
TGTGCCAGCAGTTACACTAGCGGAACGGAGCAGTTCTTC
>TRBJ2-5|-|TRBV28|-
CASSSYGETQYF
TGTGCCAGCAGTTCTTACGGGGAGACCCAGTACTTC
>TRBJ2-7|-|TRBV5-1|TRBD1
CASSLEGTGPYEQYF
TGCGCCAGCAGCTTGGAGGGGACAGGACCCTACGAGCAGTACTTC
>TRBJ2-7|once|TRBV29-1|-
CSVGTGYEQYF
TGCAGCGTTGGAACGGGTTATGAGCAGTACTTC
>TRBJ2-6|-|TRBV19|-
CASSRTAVSGANVLTF
TGTGCCAGTTCCCGGACAGCCGTCTCTGGGGCCAACGTCCTGACTTTC
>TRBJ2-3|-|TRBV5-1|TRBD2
CASSPRTSGPSTDTQYF
TGCGCCAGCAGCCCCAGGACTAGCGGGCCTAGCACAGATACGCAGTATTTT
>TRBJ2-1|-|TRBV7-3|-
CASSLNRDSYNEQFF
TGTGCCAGCAGCTTAAACAGGGACTCCTACAATGAGCAGTTCTTC
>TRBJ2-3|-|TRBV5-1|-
CASSFGQGVADTQYF
TGCGCCAGCAGCTTTGGGCAGGGCGTCGCAGATACGCAGTATTTT
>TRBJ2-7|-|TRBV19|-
CASNPQGGTYEQYF
TGTGCCAGTAACCCGCAGGGGGGAACCTACGAGCAGTACTTC
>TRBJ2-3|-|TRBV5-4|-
CASRRQQTDTQYF
TGTGCCTCCCGCCGACAGCAGACCGATACGCAGTATTTT
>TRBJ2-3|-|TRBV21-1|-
CASSKALTAAGTDTQYF
TGTGCCAGCAGCAAAGCTTTGACAGCCGCGGGCACAGATACGCAGTATTTT
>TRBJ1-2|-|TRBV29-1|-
CSVAARGYGYTF
TGCAGCGTTGCCGCCAGGGGTTATGGCTACACCTTC
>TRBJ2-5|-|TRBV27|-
CASSLGGRQETQYF
TGTGCCAGCAGTTTAGGGGGCCGTCAGGAGACCCAGTACTTC
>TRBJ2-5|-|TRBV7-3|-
CASSPGGQETQYF
TGTGCCAGCAGCCCCGGAGGCCAAGAGACCCAGTACTTC
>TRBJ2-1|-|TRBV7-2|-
CASSFENGFTNEQFF
TGTGCCAGCAGCTTTGAAAACGGGTTCACCAATGAGCAGTTCTTC
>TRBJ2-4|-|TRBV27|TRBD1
CASSSTGGANIQYF
TGTGCCAGCAGTTCGACAGGGGGGGCAAACATTCAGTACTTC